This record looks at one TCR beta chain sequence and its context. Germline V lookup: CDR1 SEHNR, CDR2 FQNEAQ (reference sequence). CDR3 length: 12 residues. V lost 3 bases to trimming and J lost 5 bases, with 7 bases between them. Random hexamers served to reverse transcribe roughly 0.45 to 1 ug RNA. MiXCR, applied by TCRdb to the immunoSEQ multiplex PCR reads, yields one record per CDR3 protein. This table has roughly 80,000 distinct CDR3 sequences, roughly 94% appearing once. The sample originates from a study of CD8 T cells in Susac syndrome. This receptor was identified in a human donor with Susac syndrome. V usage is TRBV7-9 and J usage is TRBJ1-2; D is undetermined. Sequencing input: CD8+ T cells from PBMCs. In DNA form, the CDR3 reads TGTGCCAGCAGCTTGGAGATTTATGGCTACACCTTC. This sequence encodes CASSLEIYGYTF.